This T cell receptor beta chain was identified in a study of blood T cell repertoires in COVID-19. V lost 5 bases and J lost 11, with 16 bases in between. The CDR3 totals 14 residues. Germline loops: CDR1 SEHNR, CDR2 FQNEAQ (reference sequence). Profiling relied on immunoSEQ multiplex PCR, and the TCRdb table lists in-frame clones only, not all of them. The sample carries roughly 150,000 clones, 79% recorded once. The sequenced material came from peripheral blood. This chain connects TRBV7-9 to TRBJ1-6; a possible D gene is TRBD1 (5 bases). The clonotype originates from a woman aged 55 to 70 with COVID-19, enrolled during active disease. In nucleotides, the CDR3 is TGTGCCAGCAGCCCTGCCCGCTCGGACACACCCCTCCACTTT. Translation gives CASSPARSDTPLHF.